This entry features one TCR beta chain sequence. Diagnosing involved the use of clinical symptoms, serum thyroxine and TRAb, thyroid ultrasound and orbital computed tomography. These data come from a study of T cells in Graves' hyperthyroidism and ophthalmopathy. Whole-study context: Prior to any treatment, at the point of initial diagnosis, peripheral blood was collected.

There were TCR beta CDR3 regions amplified from RNA transcripts. The HTBI primer set was used in a first-round RT-PCR of the TCR CDR3. TCRdb independently ran MiXCR on the multiplex PCR reads; one entry per CDR3 protein. This table has about 290,000 distinct CDR3 sequences, roughly 19% appearing once. Trimming at V came to 3 bases and at J to 4 bases, leaving 9 bases not matched to a gene. Germline-derived CDR1 and CDR2 are DFQATT and SNEGSKA (reference sequence). This CDR3 has 15 residues. The chain links TRBV20-1 to TRBJ2-3, with TRBD2 matching over 8 bases. This sequence was found in a man in his forties or fifties with Graves' ophthalmopathy. The sequenced sample was blood. CDR3 in DNA: TGCAGTGCTAGTGGGAGGCTAGCGGGCGCAGATACGCAGTATTTT. Its protein is CSASGRLAGADTQYF.